This T cell receptor (beta chain) was observed in a study of cytomegalovirus exposure and HLA in healthy donors. The PCR made use of 60 Vbeta and 13 Jbeta primers. Method: immunoSEQ multiplex PCR; TCRdb's copy keeps in-frame clones and lacks some. The sample carries roughly 120,000 clones, around a tenth recorded once. To note about this clone: The antigen remains unidentified.

Study-level results: CMV serostatus was the only immune exposure information that was available.

Sequenced: PBMCs. The TCR was taken from a man aged 30-40 years in good health and CMV-seronegative.

In DNA form, the CDR3 reads TGCGCCAGCAGCTTGGAGTCTGCGGGAGTTGGCAATGAGCAGTTCTTC. Residues: CASSLESAGVGNEQFF. The chain combines TRBV5-1 with TRBJ2-1, with 7 bases identical to TRBD2. The J segment lost 6 bases and the V segment lost 0 bases, leaving 9 bases of the junction unmatched. The CDR3 contains 16 residues. Germline loops: CDR1 SGHRS, CDR2 YFSETQ.